The text below deals with one T cell receptor beta chain. This specimen belongs to a study of resident and recirculating memory T cells in vitiligo. This CDR3 contains 14 residues. V lost 5 bases, J lost 5 bases, and 5 bases stayed unmatched. CDR1 and CDR2 (germline): SGHNT, YENEEA. TCRdb keeps only in-frame clones here, not all; method: immunoSEQ multiplex PCR. The sample shows 39,000 or so clones, 92% of them seen only once. This receptor was identified in a male donor with vitiligo. The chain links TRBV11-3 to TRBJ1-1; TRBD1 matches at 10 bases. The sample consisted of blood. The CDR3 coding sequence is TGTGCCAGCAGCCTCCGGGGACAGGGGACTGAAGCTTTCTTT. It codes for CASSLRGQGTEAFF.